The next 9 T cell receptor beta chains were all read from a single sample in a study of beta chain features in type 1 diabetes. General study points: Shortening that was moderate but significant affected the TCRB CDR3s of Type 1 diabetes patients in all four CD4+ subsets.

No cognate antigen is known for these TCRs. The sequenced template was cDNA made from the entire isolated RNA. Clones were sequenced by immunoSEQ multiplex PCR, and TCRdb holds only the in-frame ones, with some missing. The sample has hundreds of thousands of clones; around 15% are singletons. Sequencing was performed on naive CD4+ T cells from blood. These receptors all stem from a man between 18 and 29 years old with type 1 diabetes.

This rearrangement joins TRBV30 to TRBJ2-3, with D perhaps TRBD1 (5 bases). Trimming cost V 1 base and J 6 bases, with 11 bases left between them. CDR1 and CDR2 (germline): GTSNPN, SVGIG (reference sequence). This CDR3 has 13 amino acids. Here the CDR3 DNA reads TGTGCCTGGAGTGACAGGCCTGGGGATACGCAGTATTTT. The encoded protein is CAWSDRPGDTQYF. The complete variable domain, with remaining parts taken from reference TRBV30 and TRBJ2-3, reads SQTIHQWPATLVQPVGSPLSLECTVEGTSNPNLYWYRQAAGRGLQLLFYSVGIGQISSEVPQNLSASRPQDRQFILSSKKLLLSDSGFYLCAWSDRPGDTQYFGPGTRLTVL.

This clone occurred a few times. This rearrangement joins TRBV7-9 to TRBJ1-1, with D hard to call. Looked up from germline, CDR1 is SEHNR and CDR2 is FQNEAQ (reference sequence). This CDR3 is built from 13 residues. V dropped 5 bases and J dropped 1 base, with 8 bases sitting between them. The chain's CDR3 is CASSATSNTEAFF. The CDR3 DNA reads as TGTGCCAGCAGCGCCACATCGAACACTGAAGCTTTCTTT.

This clone was seen a few times. The chain recombines TRBV7-9 with TRBJ2-2, with TRBD1 matching over 8 bases. The CDR3 runs 17 residues. CDR1 and CDR2 from the germline V gene are SEHNR and FQNEAQ (reference sequence). With 5 bases clipped from V and 10 bases from J, the junction kept 18 bases outside the gene matches. The CDR3 DNA sequence: TGTGCCAGCAGCCTCCCACCGGACAGGGAAAGTCATGCGGAGCTGTTTTTT. It encodes CASSLPPDRESHAELFF.

In this sample, this clone turned up a few times. The CDR3 region is CASSQVVGANYGYTF. CDR3 nucleotide sequence: TGCGCCAGCAGCCAAGTAGTAGGCGCTAACTATGGCTACACCTTC. The V call is TRBV4-1, the J call TRBJ1-2; D not resolved. The germline V gene has CDR1 MGHRA and CDR2 YSYEKL. The germline V and J ends were trimmed by 1 base and 0 bases, with 9 bases remaining between them. The CDR3 is 15 amino acids.

This chain links TRBV18 with TRBJ2-3, with D unresolved. The germline gives CDR1 KGHSH, CDR2 LQKENI. V was clipped by 0 bases and J by 1 base, with 8 bases between them. CDR3 length equals 15 residues. The CDR3 nucleotides read TGTGCCAGCTCACCACCGTATGAGGGCACAGATACGCAGTATTTT. Its protein product is CASSPPYEGTDTQYF.

V gene TRBV6-1 combines with J gene TRBJ2-6; TRBD1 is a possible D gene (6 bases). Deletions cut 3 bases from V and 0 bases from J, with 9 bases between. The CDR3 runs 16 residues. Germline lookup yields CDR1 MNHNS and CDR2 SASEGT. Here the CDR3 DNA reads TGTGCCAGCAGTGATCCGACAGGCTCTGGGGCCAACGTCCTGACTTTC. Encoded protein: CASSDPTGSGANVLTF.

The chain combines TRBV4-2 with TRBJ2-7, with D possibly matching TRBD1 (7 bases). CDR1 is LGHNA, CDR2 YNFKEQ, per germline. CDR3 length: 16 residues. V was trimmed by 4 bases and J by 4 bases, leaving 20 bases between them. The CDR3, as DNA: TGTGCCAGCAGCCCAGGGGGGCCAGGGGGTAATTACGAGCAGTACTTC. Its translation is CASSPGGPGGNYEQYF.

This clone was seen a handful of times. The V gene is TRBV9, the J gene TRBJ1-6, with D uncertain. The CDR3 consists of 15 residues. The V and J ends lost 1 base and 7 bases respectively, with 12 bases between them. Germline V gene lookup returns CDR1 SGDLS and CDR2 YYNGEE. The CDR3 here is CASSVIGGYNSPLHF. The CDR3 nucleotides are TGTGCCAGCAGCGTAATAGGCGGATACAATTCACCCCTCCACTTT.

This clone has a handful of counts. The gene calls are TRBV28 and TRBJ1-4; 9 bases are a match to TRBD1. The junction had 5 bases not matched to a gene; V was cut back by 6 bases and J by 6 bases. Germline values: CDR1 MDHEN, CDR2 SYDVKM. The CDR3 is made up of 14 amino acids. CDR3 DNA: TGTGCCAGCAGCCGGGACAGGGTCTATGAAAAACTGTTTTTT. Translated: CASSRDRVYEKLFF.